This T cell receptor (beta chain) was found in a study of T cells in Graves' hyperthyroidism and ophthalmopathy. At the level of the study: Before treatment of any kind, peripheral blood was taken at initial diagnosis.

This CDR3 comprises 13 residues. V gave up 4 bases and J gave up 4 bases, with 11 bases separating them. Germline-derived CDR1 and CDR2 are DFQATT and SNEGSKA (reference sequence). From RNA transcripts, TCR beta CDR3 regions were amplified. RT-PCR in the first round (using the HTBI primer set) targeted the TCR CDR3. TCRdb used MiXCR to reprocess the multiplex PCR reads, holding one entry per CDR3 protein. Among around 300,000 distinct CDR3 sequences listed, approximately 14% were seen once. Regarding the study as a whole: Most thyroid clonotypes expanded above 0.001 appeared in blood too.

With regard to this clonotype: The antigen remains unidentified.

Stable disease denoted Graves' hyperthyroidism without ophthalmopathy progression within 18 months. Diagnoses were established using clinical symptoms, serum thyroxine and TRAb, thyroid ultrasound and orbital computed tomography. Input material: blood. This chain links TRBV20-1 with TRBJ1-5; D is unresolved. The clonotype originates from a woman between 25 and 40 years old with Graves' hyperthyroidism. CDR3 sequence reads: CSAKLTSNQPQHF. The CDR3 nucleotides read TGCAGTGCTAAGTTAACTTCGAATCAGCCCCAGCATTTT.